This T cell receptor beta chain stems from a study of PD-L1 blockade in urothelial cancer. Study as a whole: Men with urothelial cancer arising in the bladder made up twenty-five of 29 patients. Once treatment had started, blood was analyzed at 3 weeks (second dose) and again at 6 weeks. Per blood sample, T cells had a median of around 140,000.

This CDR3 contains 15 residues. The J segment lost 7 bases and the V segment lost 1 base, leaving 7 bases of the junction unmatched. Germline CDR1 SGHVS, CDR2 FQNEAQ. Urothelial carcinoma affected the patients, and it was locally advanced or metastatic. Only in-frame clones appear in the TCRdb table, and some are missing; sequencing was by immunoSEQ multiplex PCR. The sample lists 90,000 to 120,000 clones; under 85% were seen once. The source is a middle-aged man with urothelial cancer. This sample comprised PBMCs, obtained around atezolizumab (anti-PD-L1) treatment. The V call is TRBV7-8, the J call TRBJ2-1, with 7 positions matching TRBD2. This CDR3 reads CASSLDAGVLNEQFF. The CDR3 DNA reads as TGTGCCAGCAGCTTAGACGCGGGAGTGTTGAATGAGCAGTTCTTC.